The 7 T cell receptor beta chains listed next were all sequenced from one sample in a study of blood T cell repertoires in COVID-19. Here immunoSEQ multiplex PCR was the method, and the copy in TCRdb shows in-frame clones only, minus some. The data hold some 110,000 clones, with over 65% observed a single time. The sample consisted of peripheral blood. The receptors were sampled from a man between 60 and 70 years old with acute or convalescent COVID-19.

The V call is TRBV15, the J call TRBJ1-4; D unclear. Trimming shortened V by 0 bases and J by 2 bases, and 10 bases separated the two germline ends. The CDR3 contains 16 residues. Germline-derived CDR1 and CDR2 are LNHNV and YYDKDF (reference sequence). CDR3 DNA: TGTGCCACCAGCAGAGAACCCAGGAACACTAATGAAAAACTGTTTTTT. Amino acid sequence: CATSREPRNTNEKLFF.

The chain recombines TRBV24-1 with TRBJ2-1; possibly TRBD2 for D (6 bases). The CDR3 is 15 residues long. Germline V gives CDR1 KGHDR, CDR2 SFDVKD. Trimming took off 4 bases at V and 6 bases at J, with 15 bases between the two ends. The CDR3 spells CATSDPSGAGNEQFF. The CDR3 nucleotides read TGTGCCACCAGTGACCCCTCCGGAGCGGGCAATGAGCAGTTCTTC.

This chain joins TRBV11-2 and TRBJ2-3, with TRBD1 as a possible D gene (5 bases). The germline V and J ends were trimmed by 3 bases and 5 bases, with 9 bases remaining between them. The CDR3 spans 13 residues. Germline-derived CDR1 and CDR2 are SGHAT and FQNNGV. The CDR3 region is CASSLGLEDTQYF. The CDR3 nucleotides read TGTGCCAGCAGCTTGGGGCTTGAAGATACGCAGTATTTT.

The chain is built from TRBV18 and TRBJ1-4, with 8 positions matching TRBD1. CDR3 length: 16 amino acids. V shed 3 bases, J shed 7 bases, and the junction held 10 bases outside the gene matches. Germline values: CDR1 KGHSH, CDR2 LQKENI. This CDR3 is CASSPRDRGSGEKLFF. The CDR3 DNA is TGTGCCAGCTCACCGCGAGACAGGGGTTCGGGTGAAAAACTGTTTTTT.

The gene calls are TRBV29-1 and TRBJ2-1, with 11 bases identical to TRBD2. Germline CDR1 reads SQVTM; CDR2 reads ANQGSEA. The V gene end was trimmed by 7 bases and the J gene end by 5 bases; junction bases not matched to a gene: 13. CDR3 size: 16 residues. In DNA, the CDR3 is TGCAGCGGGACAGGCTCCACTAGCGGGAGTCACAATGAGCAGTTCTTC. Translation: CSGTGSTSGSHNEQFF.

This chain links TRBV18 with TRBJ1-1, with 9 bases lining up with TRBD1. Per germline, CDR1 KGHSH and CDR2 LQKENI. Trimming took 2 bases from V and 1 from J; bases not matched to a gene: 5. CDR3 size: 16 residues. CDR3 residues: CASSPIGTGSNTEAFF. The CDR3 nucleotides are TGTGCCAGCTCACCAATCGGGACAGGGTCGAACACTGAAGCTTTCTTT.

The V and J genes are TRBV5-4 and TRBJ1-5; 7 nucleotides line up with TRBD1. With V trimmed by 3 bases and J by 5 bases, 8 bases remained unmatched. In germline, CDR1 is SGHNT, CDR2 YYREEE (reference sequence). The CDR3 length is 15 residues. The CDR3 here is CASSSGTETHQPQHF. CDR3 nucleotide sequence: TGTGCCAGCAGCTCCGGGACAGAAACTCATCAGCCCCAGCATTTT.